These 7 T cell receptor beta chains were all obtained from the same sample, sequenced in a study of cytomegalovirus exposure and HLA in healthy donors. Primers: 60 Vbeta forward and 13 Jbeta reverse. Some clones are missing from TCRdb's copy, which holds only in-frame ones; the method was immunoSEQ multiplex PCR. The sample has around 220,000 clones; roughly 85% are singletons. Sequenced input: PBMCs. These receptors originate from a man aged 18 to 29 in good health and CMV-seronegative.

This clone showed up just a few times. The CDR3 here is CASSVAGNKVTEAFF. Written as DNA, the CDR3 is TGTGCCAGCAGTGTGGCAGGGAATAAGGTCACTGAAGCTTTCTTT. The chain uses TRBV2 and TRBJ1-1, with D possibly matching TRBD1 (5 bases). The CDR3 totals 15 residues. Trimming removed 4 bases from V and 4 bases from J, with 16 bases in between. CDR1 SNHLY and CDR2 FYNNEI come from the germline V gene.

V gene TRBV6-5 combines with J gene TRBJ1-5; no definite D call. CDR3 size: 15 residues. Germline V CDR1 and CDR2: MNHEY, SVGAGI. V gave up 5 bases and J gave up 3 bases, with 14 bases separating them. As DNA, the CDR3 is TGTGCCAGCAGTCAGGCCCCGATACTCAATCAGCCCCAGCATTTT. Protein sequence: CASSQAPILNQPQHF.

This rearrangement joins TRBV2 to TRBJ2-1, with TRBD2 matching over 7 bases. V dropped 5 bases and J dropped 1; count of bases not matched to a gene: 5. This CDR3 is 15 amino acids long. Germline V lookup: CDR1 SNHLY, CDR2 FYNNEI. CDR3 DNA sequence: TGTGCCAGCAGTCTCGGGACTACGTCCTACAATGAGCAGTTCTTC. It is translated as CASSLGTTSYNEQFF.

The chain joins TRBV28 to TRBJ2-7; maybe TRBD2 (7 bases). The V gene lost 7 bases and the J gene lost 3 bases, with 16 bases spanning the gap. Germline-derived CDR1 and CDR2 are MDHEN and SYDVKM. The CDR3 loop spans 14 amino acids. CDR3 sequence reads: CASTITGGGYEQYF. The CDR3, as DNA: TGTGCCAGCACCATTACGGGGGGCGGCTACGAGCAGTACTTC.

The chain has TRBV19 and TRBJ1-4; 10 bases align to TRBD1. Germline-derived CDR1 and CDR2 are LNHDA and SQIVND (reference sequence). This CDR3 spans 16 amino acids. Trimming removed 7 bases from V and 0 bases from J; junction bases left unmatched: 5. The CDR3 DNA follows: TGTGCCAGTAACCCGGGACAGGGGTCAACTAATGAAAAACTGTTTTTT. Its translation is CASNPGQGSTNEKLFF.

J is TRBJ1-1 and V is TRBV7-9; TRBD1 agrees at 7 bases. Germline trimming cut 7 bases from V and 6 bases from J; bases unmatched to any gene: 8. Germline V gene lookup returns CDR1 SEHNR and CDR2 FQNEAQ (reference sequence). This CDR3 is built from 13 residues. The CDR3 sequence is CASNDRDSSEAFF. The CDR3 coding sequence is TGTGCCAGCAACGACAGGGATTCTTCTGAAGCTTTCTTT. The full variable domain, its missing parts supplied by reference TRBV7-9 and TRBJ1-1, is DTGVSQNPRHKITKRGQNVTFRCDPISEHNRLYWYRQTLGQGPEFLTYFQNEAQLEKSRLLSDRFSAERPKGSFSTLEIQRTEQGDSAMYLCASNDRDSSEAFFGQGTRLTVV.

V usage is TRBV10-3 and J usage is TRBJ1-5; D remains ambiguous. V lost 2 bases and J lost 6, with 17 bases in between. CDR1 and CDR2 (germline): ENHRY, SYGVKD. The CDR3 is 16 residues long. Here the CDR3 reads CAISEAPGGNSQPQHF. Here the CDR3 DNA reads TGTGCCATCAGTGAGGCTCCGGGAGGGAATAGTCAGCCCCAGCATTTT.